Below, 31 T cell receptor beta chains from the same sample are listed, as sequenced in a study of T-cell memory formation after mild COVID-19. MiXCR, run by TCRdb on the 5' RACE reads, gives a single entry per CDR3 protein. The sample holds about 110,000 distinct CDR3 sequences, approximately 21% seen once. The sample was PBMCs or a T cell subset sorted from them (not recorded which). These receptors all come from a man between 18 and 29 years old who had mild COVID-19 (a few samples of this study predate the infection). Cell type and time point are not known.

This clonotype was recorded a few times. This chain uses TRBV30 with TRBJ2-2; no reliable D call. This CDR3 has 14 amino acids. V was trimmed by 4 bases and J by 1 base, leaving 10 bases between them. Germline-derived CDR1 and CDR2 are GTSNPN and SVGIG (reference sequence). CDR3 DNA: TGTGCCTGGATCGGGCAGGTGAACACCGGGGAGCTGTTTTTT. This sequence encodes CAWIGQVNTGELFF.

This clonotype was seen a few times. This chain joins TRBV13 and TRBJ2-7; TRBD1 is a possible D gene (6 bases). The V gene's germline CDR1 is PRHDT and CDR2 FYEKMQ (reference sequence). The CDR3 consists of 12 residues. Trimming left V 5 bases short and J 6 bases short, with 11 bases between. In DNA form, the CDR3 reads TGTGCCAGCAGCCAAACAGGGCGCGAGCAGTACTTC. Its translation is CASSQTGREQYF.

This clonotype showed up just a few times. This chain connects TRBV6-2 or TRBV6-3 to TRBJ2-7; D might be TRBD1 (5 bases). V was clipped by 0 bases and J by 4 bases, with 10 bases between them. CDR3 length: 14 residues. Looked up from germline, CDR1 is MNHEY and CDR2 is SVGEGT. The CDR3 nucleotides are TGTGCCAGCAGTTACTCGTCAGGGATTTACGAGCAGTACTTC. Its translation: CASSYSSGIYEQYF.

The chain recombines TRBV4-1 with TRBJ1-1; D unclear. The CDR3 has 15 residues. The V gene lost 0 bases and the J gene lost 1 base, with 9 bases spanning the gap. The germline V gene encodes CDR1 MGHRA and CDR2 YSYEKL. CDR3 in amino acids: CASSQDRGKNTEAFF. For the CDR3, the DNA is TGCGCCAGCAGCCAAGATCGAGGCAAGAACACTGAAGCTTTCTTT.

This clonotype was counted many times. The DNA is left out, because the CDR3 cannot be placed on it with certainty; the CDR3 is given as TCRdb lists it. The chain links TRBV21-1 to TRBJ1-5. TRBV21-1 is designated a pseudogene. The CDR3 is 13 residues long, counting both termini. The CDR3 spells CASWADGNQPQHF.

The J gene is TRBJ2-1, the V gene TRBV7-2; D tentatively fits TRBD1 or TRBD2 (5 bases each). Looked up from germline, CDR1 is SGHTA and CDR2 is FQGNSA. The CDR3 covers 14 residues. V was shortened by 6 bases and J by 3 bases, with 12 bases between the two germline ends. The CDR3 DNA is TGTGCCAGCAGTTATGAGGGGAACTACAATGAGCAGTTCTTC. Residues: CASSYEGNYNEQFF.

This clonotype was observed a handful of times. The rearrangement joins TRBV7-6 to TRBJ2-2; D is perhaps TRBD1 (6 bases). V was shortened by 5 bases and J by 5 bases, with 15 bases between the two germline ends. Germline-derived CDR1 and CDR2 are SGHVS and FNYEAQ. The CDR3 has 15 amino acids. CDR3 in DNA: TGTGCCAGCAGCCCTACAGGGATAGGGACCGGGGAGCTGTTTTTT. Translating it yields CASSPTGIGTGELFF. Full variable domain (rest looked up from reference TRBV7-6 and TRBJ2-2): GAGVSQSPRYKVTKRGQDVALRCDPISGHVSLYWYRQALGQGPEFLTYFNYEAQQDKSGLPNDRFSAERPEGSISTLTIQRTEQRDSAMYRCASSPTGIGTGELFFGEGSRLTVL.

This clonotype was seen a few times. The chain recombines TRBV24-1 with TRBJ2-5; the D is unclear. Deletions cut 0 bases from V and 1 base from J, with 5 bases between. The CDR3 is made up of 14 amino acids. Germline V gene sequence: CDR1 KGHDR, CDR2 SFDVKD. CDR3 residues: CATSDLGIQETQYF. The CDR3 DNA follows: TGTGCCACCAGTGATTTGGGGATCCAAGAGACCCAGTACTTC.

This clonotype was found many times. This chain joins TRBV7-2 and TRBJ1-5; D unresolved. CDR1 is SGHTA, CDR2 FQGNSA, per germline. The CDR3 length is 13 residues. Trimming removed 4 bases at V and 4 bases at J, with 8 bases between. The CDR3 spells CASSYTNNQPQHF. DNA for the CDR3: TGTGCCAGCAGCTATACTAATAATCAGCCCCAGCATTTT.

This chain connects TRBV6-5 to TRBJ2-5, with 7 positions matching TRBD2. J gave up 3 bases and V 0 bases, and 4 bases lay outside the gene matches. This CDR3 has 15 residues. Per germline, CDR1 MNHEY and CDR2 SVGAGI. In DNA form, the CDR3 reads TGTGCCAGCAGTTACTCCGGGGGGACGAAAGAGACCCAGTACTTC. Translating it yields CASSYSGGTKETQYF.

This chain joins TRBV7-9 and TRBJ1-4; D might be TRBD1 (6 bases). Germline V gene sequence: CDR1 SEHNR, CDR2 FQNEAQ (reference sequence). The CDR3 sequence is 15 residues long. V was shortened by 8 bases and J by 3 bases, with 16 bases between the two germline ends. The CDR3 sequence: CASLGMDSSNEKLFF. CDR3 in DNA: TGTGCCAGCTTAGGGATGGACAGCTCTAATGAAAAACTGTTTTTT.

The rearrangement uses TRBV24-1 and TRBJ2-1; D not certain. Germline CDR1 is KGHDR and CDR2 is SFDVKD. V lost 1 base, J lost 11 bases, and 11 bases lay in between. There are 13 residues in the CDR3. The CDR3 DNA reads TGTGCCACCAGTGATTTCATGACAATGAAGCAGTTCTTC. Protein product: CATSDFMTMKQFF.

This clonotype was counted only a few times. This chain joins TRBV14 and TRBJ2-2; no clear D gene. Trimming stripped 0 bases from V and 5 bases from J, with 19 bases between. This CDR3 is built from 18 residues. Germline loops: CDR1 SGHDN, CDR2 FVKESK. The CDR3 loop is CASSQDFGPVLITGELFF. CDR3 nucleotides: TGTGCCAGCAGCCAAGATTTCGGGCCTGTGTTAATTACCGGGGAGCTGTTTTTT.

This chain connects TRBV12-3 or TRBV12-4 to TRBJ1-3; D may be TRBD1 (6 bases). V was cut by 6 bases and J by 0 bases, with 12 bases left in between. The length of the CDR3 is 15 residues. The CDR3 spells CASRVGGLSGNTIYF. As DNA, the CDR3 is TGTGCCAGCAGGGTCGGGGGGCTCTCTGGAAACACCATATATTTT.

CDR3 loop: CASSYKAGGTQYF. DNA for the CDR3: TGTGCCAGCAGTTACAAGGCAGGGGGGACCCAGTACTTC. This rearrangement joins TRBV6-5 to TRBJ2-5, with 7 nucleotides matching TRBD1. Germline lookup yields CDR1 MNHEY and CDR2 SVGAGI. V lost 2 bases to trimming and J lost 7 bases; unmatched junction nucleotides: 4. CDR3 length equals 13 residues.

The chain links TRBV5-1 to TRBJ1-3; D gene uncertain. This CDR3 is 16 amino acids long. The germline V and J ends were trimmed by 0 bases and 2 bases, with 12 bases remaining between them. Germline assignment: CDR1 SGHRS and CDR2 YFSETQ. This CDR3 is CASSLVAGFAGNTIYF. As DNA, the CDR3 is TGCGCCAGCAGCTTGGTTGCCGGGTTCGCTGGAAACACCATATATTTT.

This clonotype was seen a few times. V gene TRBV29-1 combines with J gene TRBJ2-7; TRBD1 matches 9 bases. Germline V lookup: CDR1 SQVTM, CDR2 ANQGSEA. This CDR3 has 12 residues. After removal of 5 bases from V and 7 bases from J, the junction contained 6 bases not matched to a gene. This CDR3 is CSVLDRGGEQYF. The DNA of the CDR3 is TGCAGCGTTCTGGACAGGGGAGGGGAGCAGTACTTC.

This chain's CDR3 is CASSFNLGGEETQYF. CDR3 nucleotides: TGTGCCAGCAGCTTTAACCTAGGGGGAGAAGAGACCCAGTACTTC. This chain uses TRBV7-9 with TRBJ2-5; TRBD1 is a possible D gene (6 bases). Germline V lookup: CDR1 SEHNR, CDR2 FQNEAQ (reference sequence). The CDR3 has 15 residues. V dropped 3 bases and J dropped 3 bases, with 14 bases sitting between them.

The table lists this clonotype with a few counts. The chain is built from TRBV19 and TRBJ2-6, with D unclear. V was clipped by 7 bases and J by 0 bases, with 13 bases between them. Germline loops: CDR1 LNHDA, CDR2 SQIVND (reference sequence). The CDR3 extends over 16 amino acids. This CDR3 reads CASINLGSSGANVLTF. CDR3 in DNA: TGTGCCAGTATTAACCTTGGGTCCTCTGGGGCCAACGTCCTGACTTTC.

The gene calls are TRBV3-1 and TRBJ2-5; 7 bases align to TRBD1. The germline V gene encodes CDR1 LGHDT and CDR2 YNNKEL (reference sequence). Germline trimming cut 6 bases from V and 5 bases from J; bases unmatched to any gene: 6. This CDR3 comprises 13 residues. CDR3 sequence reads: CASRATGVETQYF. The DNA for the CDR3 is TGTGCCAGCAGGGCTACAGGGGTTGAGACCCAGTACTTC.

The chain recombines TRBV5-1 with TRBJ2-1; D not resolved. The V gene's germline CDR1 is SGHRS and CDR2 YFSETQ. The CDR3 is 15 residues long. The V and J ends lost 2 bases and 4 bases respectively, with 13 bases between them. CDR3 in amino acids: CASSLFADIYNEQFF. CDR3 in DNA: TGCGCCAGCAGCTTATTCGCGGATATATACAATGAGCAGTTCTTC. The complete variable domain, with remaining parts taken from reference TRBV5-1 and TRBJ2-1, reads KAGVTQTPRYLIKTRGQQVTLSCSPISGHRSVSWYQQTPGQGLQFLFEYFSETQRNKGNFPGRFSGRQFSNSRSEMNVSTLELGDSALYLCASSLFADIYNEQFFGPGTRLTVL.

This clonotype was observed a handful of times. The CDR3 nucleotides read TGTGCCATCAGTGACGGGACTAGCCCCTATGAGCAGTTCTTC. Its protein is CAISDGTSPYEQFF. The chain recombines TRBV10-3 with TRBJ2-1, with 9 bases aligning to TRBD2. CDR1 is ENHRY and CDR2 is SYGVKD in the germline V gene. The junction had 5 bases not matched to a gene; V was cut back by 3 bases and J by 8 bases. This CDR3 comprises 14 residues.

The CDR3 bases are TGTGCCAGCAGCCCCGGGGGGGCTACAGATACGCAGTATTTT. It translates to CASSPGGATDTQYF. The chain combines TRBV7-6 with TRBJ2-3; 8 bases fit TRBD2. Trimming cost V 5 bases and J 3 bases; bases outside gene matches: 4. The CDR3 is 14 amino acids. CDR1 SGHVS and CDR2 FNYEAQ come from the germline V gene.

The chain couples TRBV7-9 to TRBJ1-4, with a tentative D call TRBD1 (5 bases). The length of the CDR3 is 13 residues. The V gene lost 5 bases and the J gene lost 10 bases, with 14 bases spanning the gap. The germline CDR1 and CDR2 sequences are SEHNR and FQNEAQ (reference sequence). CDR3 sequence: CASSPAGIGKLFF. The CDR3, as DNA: TGTGCCAGCAGCCCGGCAGGGATCGGAAAACTGTTTTTT.

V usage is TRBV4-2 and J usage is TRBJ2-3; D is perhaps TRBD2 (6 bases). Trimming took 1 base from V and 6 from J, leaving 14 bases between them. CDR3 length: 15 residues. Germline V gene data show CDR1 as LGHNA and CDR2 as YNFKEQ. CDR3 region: CASSQAQTRSDTQYF. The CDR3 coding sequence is TGTGCCAGCAGCCAAGCCCAGACTAGATCGGATACGCAGTATTTT.

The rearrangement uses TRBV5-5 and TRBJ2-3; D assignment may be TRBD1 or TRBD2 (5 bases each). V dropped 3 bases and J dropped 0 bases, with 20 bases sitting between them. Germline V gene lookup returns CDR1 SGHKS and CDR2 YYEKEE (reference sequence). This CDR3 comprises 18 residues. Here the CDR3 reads CASSSARDVRTSTDTQYF. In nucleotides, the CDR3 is TGTGCCAGCAGCTCCGCCCGGGACGTCCGGACTAGCACAGATACGCAGTATTTT.

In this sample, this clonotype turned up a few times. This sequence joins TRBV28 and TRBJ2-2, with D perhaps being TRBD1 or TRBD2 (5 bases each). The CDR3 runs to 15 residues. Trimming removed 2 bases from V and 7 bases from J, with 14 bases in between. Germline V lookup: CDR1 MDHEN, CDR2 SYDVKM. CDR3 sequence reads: CASSLLSGRYGELFF. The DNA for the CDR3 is TGTGCCAGCAGTTTACTCTCAGGGAGATACGGGGAGCTGTTTTTT.

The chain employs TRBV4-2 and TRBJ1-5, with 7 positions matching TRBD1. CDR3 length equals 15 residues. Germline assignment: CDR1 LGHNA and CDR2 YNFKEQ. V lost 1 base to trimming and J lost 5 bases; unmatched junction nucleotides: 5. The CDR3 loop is CASSQGGTDYQPQHF. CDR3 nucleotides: TGTGCCAGCAGCCAAGGTGGGACAGACTATCAGCCCCAGCATTTT.

The CDR3 nucleotides read TGTGCCAGCAGTTTAGGCCGCAGGGTTATCGGGGAGCTGTTTTTT. This codes for CASSLGRRVIGELFF. V and J are TRBV12-3 or TRBV12-4 and TRBJ2-2, with a possible D match to TRBD1 (5 bases). The CDR3 loop spans 15 amino acids. Trimming stripped 1 base from V and 7 bases from J, with 13 bases between.

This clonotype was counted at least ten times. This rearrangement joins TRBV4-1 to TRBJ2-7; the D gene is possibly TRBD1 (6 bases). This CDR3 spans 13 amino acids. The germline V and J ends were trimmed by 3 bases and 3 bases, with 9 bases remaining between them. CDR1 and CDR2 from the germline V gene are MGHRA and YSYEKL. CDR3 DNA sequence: TGCGCCAGCAGCCAGGGACACCACTACGAGCAGTACTTC. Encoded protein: CASSQGHHYEQYF.

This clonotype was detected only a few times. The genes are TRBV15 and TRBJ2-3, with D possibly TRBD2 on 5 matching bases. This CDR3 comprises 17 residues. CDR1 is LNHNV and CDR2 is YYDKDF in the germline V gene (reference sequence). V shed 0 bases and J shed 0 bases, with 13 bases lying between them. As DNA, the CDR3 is TGTGCCACCAGCAGAGATCGGAGTGGGAGCAGCACAGATACGCAGTATTTT. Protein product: CATSRDRSGSSTDTQYF.